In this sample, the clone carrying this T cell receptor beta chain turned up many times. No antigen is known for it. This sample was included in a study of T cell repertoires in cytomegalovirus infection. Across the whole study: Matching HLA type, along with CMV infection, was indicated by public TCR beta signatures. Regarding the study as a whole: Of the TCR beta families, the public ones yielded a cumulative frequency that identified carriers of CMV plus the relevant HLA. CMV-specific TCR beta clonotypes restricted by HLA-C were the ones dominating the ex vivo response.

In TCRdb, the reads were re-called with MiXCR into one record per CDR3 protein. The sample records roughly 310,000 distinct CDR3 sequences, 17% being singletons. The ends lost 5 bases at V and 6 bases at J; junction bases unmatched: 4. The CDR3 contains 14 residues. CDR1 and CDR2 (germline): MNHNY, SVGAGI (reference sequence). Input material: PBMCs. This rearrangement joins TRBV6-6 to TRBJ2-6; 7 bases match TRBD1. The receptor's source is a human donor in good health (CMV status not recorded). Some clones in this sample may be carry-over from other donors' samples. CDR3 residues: CASSGGQEANVLTF. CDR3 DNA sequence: TGTGCCAGCAGTGGCGGACAGGAGGCCAACGTCCTGACTTTC.